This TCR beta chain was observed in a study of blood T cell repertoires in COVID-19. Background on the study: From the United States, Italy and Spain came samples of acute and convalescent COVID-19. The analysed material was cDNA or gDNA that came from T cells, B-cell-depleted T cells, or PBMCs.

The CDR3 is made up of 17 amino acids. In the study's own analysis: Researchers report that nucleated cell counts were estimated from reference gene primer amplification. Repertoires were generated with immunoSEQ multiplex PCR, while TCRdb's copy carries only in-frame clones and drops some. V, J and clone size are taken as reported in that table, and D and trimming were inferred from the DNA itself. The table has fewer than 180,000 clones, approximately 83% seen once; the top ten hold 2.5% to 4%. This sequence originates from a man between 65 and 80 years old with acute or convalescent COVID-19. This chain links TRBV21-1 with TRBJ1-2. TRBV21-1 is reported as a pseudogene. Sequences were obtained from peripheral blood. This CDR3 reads CASSKGRTSLSGYGYTF. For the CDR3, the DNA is TGTGCCAGCAGCAAAGGTAGAACCTCTTTGAGCGGCTATGGCTACACCTTC.